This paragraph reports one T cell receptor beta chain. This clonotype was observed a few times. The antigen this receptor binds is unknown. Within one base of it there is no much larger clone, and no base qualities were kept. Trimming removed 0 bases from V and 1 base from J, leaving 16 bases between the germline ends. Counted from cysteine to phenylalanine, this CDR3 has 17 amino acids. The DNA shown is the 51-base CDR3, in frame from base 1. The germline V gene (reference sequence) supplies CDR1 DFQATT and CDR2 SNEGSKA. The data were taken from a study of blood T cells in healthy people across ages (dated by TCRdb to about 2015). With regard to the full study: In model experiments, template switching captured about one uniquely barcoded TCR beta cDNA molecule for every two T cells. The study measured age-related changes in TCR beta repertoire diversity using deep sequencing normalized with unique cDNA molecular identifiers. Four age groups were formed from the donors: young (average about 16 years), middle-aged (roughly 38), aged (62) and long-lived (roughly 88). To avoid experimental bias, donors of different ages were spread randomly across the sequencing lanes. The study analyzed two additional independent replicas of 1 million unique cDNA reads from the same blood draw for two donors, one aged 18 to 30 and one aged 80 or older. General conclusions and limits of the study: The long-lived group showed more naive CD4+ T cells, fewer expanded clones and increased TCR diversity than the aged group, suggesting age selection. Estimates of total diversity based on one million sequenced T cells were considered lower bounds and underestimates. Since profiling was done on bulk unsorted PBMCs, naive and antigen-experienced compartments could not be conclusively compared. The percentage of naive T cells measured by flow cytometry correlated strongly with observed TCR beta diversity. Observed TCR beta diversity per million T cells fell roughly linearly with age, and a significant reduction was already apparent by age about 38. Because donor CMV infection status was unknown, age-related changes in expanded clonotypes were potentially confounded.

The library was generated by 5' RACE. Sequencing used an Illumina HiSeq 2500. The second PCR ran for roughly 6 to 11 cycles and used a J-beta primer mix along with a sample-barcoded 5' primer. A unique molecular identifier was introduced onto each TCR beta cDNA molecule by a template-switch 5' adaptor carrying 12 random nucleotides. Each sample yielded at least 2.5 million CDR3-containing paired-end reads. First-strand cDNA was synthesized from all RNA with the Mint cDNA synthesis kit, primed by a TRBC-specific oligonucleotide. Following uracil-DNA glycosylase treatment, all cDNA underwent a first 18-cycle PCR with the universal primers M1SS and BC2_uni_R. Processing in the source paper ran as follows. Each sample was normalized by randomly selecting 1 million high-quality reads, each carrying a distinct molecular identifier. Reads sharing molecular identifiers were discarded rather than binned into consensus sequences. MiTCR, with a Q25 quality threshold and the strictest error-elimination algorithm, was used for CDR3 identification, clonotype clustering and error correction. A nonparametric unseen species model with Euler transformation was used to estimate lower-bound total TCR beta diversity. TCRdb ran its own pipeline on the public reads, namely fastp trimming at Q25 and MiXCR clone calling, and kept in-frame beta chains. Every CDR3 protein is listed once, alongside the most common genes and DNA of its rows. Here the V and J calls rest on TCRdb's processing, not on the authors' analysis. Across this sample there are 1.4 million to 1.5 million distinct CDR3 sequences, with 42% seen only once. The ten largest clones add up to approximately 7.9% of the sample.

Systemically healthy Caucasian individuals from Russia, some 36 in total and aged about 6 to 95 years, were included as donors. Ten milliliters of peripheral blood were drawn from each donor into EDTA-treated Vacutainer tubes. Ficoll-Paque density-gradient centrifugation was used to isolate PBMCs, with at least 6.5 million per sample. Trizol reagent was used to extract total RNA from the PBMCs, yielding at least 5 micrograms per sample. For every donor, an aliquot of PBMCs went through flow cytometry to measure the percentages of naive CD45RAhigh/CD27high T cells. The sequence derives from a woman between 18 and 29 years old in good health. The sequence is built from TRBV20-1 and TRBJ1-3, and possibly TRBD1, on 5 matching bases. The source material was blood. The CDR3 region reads CSARDWGEARSGNTIYF. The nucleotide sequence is TGCAGTGCTAGAGATTGGGGGGAGGCAAGATCTGGAAACACCATATATTTT.